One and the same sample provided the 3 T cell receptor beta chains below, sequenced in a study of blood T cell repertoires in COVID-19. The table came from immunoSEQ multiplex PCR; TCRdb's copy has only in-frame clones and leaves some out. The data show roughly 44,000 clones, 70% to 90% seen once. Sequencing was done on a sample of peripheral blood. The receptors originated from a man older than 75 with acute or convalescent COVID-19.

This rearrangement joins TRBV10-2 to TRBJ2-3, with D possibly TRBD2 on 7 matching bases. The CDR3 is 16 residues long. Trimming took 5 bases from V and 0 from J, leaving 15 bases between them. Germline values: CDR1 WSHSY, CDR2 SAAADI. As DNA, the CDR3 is TGCGCCAGCAGTTGGGGGGGGGCCGTTAGCACAGATACGCAGTATTTT. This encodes CASSWGGAVSTDTQYF.

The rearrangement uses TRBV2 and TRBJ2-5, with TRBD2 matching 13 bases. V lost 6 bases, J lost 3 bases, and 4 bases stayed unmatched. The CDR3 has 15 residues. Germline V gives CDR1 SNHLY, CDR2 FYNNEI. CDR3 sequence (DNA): TGTGCCAGCAGCACTAGCGGGGGGGCGGAAGAGACCCAGTACTTC. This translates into CASSTSGGAEETQYF.

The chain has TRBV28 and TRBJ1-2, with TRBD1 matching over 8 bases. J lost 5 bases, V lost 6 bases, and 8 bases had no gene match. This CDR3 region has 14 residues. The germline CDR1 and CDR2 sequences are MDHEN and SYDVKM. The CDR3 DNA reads TGTGCCAGCAGGCCCCCGACAGGGGCTTATGGCTACACCTTC. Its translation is CASRPPTGAYGYTF.